This T cell receptor (beta chain) was captured in a study of T cells in Graves' hyperthyroidism and ophthalmopathy. Many counts were recorded for this clonotype. Amplification yielded TCR beta CDR3 regions, with RNA transcripts as the source. An initial round of RT-PCR targeting the TCR CDR3 relied on the HTBI primer set. TCRdb fed the multiplex PCR reads into MiXCR, producing one record per CDR3 protein. This repertoire shows hundreds of thousands of distinct CDR3 sequences, approximately 15% found once; its top ten account for just under 8%. The CDR3 length is 13 residues. V was cut by 1 base and J by 5 bases, with 8 bases left in between. Patients between 18 and 65 years old had hyperthyroidism, newly diagnosed and lasting under 2 months. Exclusion of patients followed from uncontrolled infection, other autoimmune disease, pregnancy or lactation.

Sequenced material: blood. This sequence originates from a woman between 18 and 29 years old with Graves' hyperthyroidism. The chain joins TRBV12-3 or TRBV12-4 to TRBJ1-2, with D possibly matching TRBD1 (6 bases). CDR3 amino acids: CASSLEGGYGYTF. DNA for the CDR3: TGTGCCAGCAGTTTAGAGGGGGGGTATGGCTACACCTTC.